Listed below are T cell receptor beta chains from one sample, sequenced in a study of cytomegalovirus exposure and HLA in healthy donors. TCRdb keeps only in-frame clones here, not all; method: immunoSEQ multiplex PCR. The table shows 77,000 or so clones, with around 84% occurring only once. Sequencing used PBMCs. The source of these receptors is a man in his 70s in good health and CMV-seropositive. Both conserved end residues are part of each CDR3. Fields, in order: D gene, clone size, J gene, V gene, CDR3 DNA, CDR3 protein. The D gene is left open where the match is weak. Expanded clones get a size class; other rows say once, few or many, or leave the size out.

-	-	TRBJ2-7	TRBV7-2	TGTGCCAGCAGCTTAACAATGGGCAGGGTCAACGAGCAGTACTTC	CASSLTMGRVNEQYF
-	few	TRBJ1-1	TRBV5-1	TGCGCCAGCAGCGGCTCGGAGAAGACTGAAGCTTTCTTT	CASSGSEKTEAFF
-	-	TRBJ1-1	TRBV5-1	TGCGCCAGCAGCCTACTGCAGGGGAACACTGAAGCTTTCTTT	CASSLLQGNTEAFF
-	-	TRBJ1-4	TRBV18	TGTGCCAGCTCACCAAACGGGATGGCTAATGAAAAACTGTTTTTT	CASSPNGMANEKLFF
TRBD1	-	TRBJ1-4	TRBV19	TGTGCCAGTAAGGGGGCCTCAGGGTCATCTGAAAAACTGTTTTTT	CASKGASGSSEKLFF
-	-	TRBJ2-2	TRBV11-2	TGTGCCAGCAGCTTAGGCCTACACACCGGGGAGCTGTTTTTT	CASSLGLHTGELFF
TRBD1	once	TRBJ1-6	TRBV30	TGTGCCTGGAGCGGCGACACAGGGGGGTATAATTCACCCCTCCACTTT	CAWSGDTGGYNSPLHF
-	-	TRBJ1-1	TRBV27	TGTGCCAGCAGCCGCAACACACAGAGGAACACTGAAGCTTTCTTT	CASSRNTQRNTEAFF
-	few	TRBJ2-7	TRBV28	TGTGCCAGCAGTCCACTCGGAGGGCTGTGGGAGCAGTACTTC	CASSPLGGLWEQYF
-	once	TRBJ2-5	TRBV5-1	TGCGCCAGCAGCTCGGCTATGGTCGGGTCGCAAGAGACCCAGTACTTC	CASSSAMVGSQETQYF
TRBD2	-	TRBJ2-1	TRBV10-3	TGTGCCATCAGTGACCTAGCGGGAGGGTTCTACAATGAGATCTTTGGTCAGTTCTTC	CAISDLAGGFYNEIFGQFF
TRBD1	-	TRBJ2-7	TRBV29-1	TGCAGCGTTGGGGGACAGGCCGCTTCCTACGAGCAGTACTTC	CSVGGQAASYEQYF
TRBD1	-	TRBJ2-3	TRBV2	TGTGCCAGCAGACCGACAGGGACAGATACGCAGTATTTT	CASRPTGTDTQYF
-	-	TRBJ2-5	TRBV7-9	TGTGCCAGCAGCTTAGCGCAGGGCCCACAAGAGACCCAGTACTTC	CASSLAQGPQETQYF
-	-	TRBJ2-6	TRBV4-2	TGTGCCAGCAGCCAAGAAAGAGTTGTATCTGGGGCCAACGTCCTGACTTTC	CASSQERVVSGANVLTF
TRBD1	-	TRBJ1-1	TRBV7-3	TGTGCCAGCAGCTTAACCGGGACAGGAAATGCTTTCTTT	CASSLTGTGNAFF
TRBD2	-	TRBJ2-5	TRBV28	TGTGCCAGCAGTTTATCAGCGGGAGGGCCGGAGACCCAGTACTTC	CASSLSAGGPETQYF
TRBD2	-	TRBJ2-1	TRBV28	TGTGCCAGCAAGGCTAGCGGGTCTATCTATGAGCAGTTCTTC	CASKASGSIYEQFF
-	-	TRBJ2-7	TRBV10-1	TGCGCCAGCAGTGACACCTCGAGGCAGTACTTC	CASSDTSRQYF
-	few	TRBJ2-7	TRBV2	TGTGCCAGCACCCCTCAGTACGAGCAGTACTTC	CASTPQYEQYF
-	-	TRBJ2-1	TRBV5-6	TGTGCCAGCAGCTCGCACAGCTCCTACAATGAGCAGTTCTTC	CASSSHSSYNEQFF
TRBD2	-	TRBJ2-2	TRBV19	TGTGCCAGTACTAGCGGGAGAGGTCTCGGGGAGCTGTTTTTT	CASTSGRGLGELFF
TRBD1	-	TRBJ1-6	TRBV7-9	TGTGCCAGCAGCGTGTGGGACAGAGATAATTCACCCCTCCACTTT	CASSVWDRDNSPLHF
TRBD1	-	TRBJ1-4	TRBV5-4	TGTGCCAGCAGCTTGGACATTGGCAGGGGGCGTGAAAAACTGTTTTTT	CASSLDIGRGREKLFF
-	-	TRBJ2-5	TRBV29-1	TGCGGCGTCACCCGTGCGGAGACCCAGTACTTC	CGVTRAETQYF
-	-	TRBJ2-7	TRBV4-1	TGCGCCGGCAGCCAAGAAGGGAGTTACTACGAGCAGTACTTC	CAGSQEGSYYEQYF
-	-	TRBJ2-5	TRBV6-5	TGTGCCAGCGGCCAAGGGGCTTCAGGAGAGACCCAGTACTTC	CASGQGASGETQYF
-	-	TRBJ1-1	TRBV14	TGTGCCAGCAGCCAAGGATCGGGGGGAGGCTGGGGAGCTTTCTTT	CASSQGSGGGWGAFF
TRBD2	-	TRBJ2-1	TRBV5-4	TGTGCCAGCAGCTTGGCCGGGACTACCATCGGTGAGCAGTTCTTC	CASSLAGTTIGEQFF
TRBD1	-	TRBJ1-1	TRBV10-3	TGTGCCATCAGTGAGTCGGGGACAGGGGGGAACACTGAAGCTTTCTTT	CAISESGTGGNTEAFF
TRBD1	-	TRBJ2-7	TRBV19	TGTGCCAGTAGTGAAGGACAGGGCTCCTACGAGCAGTACTTC	CASSEGQGSYEQYF
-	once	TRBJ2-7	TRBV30	TGTGCCTGGAGTGTCCTAGCCTACGAGCAGTACTTC	CAWSVLAYEQYF
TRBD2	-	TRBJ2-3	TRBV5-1	TGCGCCAGCGCGGCTAGCGGAGACTACACAGATACGCAGTATTTT	CASAASGDYTDTQYF
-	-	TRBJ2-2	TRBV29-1	TGCAGCGTTCAGGGAACCACGAACACCGGGGAGCTGTTTTTT	CSVQGTTNTGELFF
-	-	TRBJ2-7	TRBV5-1	TGCGCCAGCAGCTTTGACAGGACCAGCTCCTACGAGCAGTACTTC	CASSFDRTSSYEQYF
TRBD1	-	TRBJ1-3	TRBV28	TGTGCCAGCAGGTCGCAGGGGGCGCGGGGAAACACCATATATTTT	CASRSQGARGNTIYF
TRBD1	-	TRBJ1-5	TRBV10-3	TGTGCCAGCCGGGACAGAGATAATCAGCCCCAGCATTTT	CASRDRDNQPQHF
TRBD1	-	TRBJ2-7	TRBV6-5	TGTGCCAGCAAGGGGCGGACAGGGGGCTACGAGCAGTACTTC	CASKGRTGGYEQYF
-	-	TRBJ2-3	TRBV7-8	TGTGCCAGCAGCCAGGGACTGCATACGCAGTATTTT	CASSQGLHTQYF
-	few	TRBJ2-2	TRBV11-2	TGTGCCAGCAGCTTAGATGGGGGCTTGAGCCTGTTTTTT	CASSLDGGLSLFF
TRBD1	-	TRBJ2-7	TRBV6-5	TGTGCCAGCAGTCGGGGACAGGGCTTTTACGAGCAGTACTTC	CASSRGQGFYEQYF
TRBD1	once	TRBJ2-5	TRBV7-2	TGTGCCAGCAGCGACGCTCTACAGGGGCCCGCGTACTTC	CASSDALQGPAYF
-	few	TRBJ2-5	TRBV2	TGTGCCAGCAGTGAAGCGCTTGGGGGCCGTGGGGAGACCCAGTACTTC	CASSEALGGRGETQYF
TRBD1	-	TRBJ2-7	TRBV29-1	TGCAGCGTTGGTAAGGACAGGGGCTACGAGCAGTACTTC	CSVGKDRGYEQYF
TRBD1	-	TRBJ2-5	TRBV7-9	TGTGCCAGCAGCCCCGCCGGGACAGGGTTGGAGACCCAGTACTTC	CASSPAGTGLETQYF
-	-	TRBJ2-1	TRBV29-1	TGCAGCGTGAGCCAGCTCAGGGATCATGAGCAGTTCTTC	CSVSQLRDHEQFF
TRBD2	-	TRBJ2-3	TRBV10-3	TGTGCCACCCGGGAGGGGGACAACACAGATACGCAGTATTTT	CATREGDNTDTQYF